The sequence of this TCR beta chain was determined in a study of shared clonotypes between healthy human individuals. The overall study: Each donor's CD8 memory used one plate, CD8 naive two, each CD4 subset three. Study results and limitations: Naive subsets generally had larger estimated richness than memory subsets.

Naive CD8 cells lacked CD45RO and underwent positive selection for CCR7, leaving out terminally differentiated effector memory CD45RA+ cells. About this clone: Its matching antigen is unknown.

Trimming removed 6 bases from V and 0 bases from J, with 13 bases in between. Germline CDR1 MDHEN, CDR2 SYDVKM. The length of the CDR3 is 15 residues. TCRdb keeps only in-frame clones here, not all; method: immunoSEQ multiplex PCR. The sample consists of nearly 600,000 clones, over 95% of them appearing once. The specimen was naive CD8+ T cells sorted from blood. The V gene is TRBV28, the J gene TRBJ2-3, with D tentatively TRBD2 (5 bases). The clonotype was recovered from a woman aged 25 to 39 in good health. The CDR3 DNA reads TGTGCCAGCAGACTAACAGCGGATAGCACAGATACGCAGTATTTT. Its translation: CASRLTADSTDTQYF.